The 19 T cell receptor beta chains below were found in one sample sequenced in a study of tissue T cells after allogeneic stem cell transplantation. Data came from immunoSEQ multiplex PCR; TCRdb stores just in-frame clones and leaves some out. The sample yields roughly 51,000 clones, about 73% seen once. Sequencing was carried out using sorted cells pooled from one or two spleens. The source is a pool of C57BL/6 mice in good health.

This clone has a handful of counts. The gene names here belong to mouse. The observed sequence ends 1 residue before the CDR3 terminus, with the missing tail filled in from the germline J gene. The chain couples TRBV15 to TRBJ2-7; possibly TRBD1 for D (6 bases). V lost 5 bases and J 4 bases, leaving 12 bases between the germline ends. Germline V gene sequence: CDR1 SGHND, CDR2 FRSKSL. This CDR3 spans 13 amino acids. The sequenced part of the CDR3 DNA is TGTGCCAGCAGTCCGGGACAAACATATGAACAGTAC. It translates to CASSPGQTYEQY. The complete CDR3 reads CASSPGQTYEQYF.

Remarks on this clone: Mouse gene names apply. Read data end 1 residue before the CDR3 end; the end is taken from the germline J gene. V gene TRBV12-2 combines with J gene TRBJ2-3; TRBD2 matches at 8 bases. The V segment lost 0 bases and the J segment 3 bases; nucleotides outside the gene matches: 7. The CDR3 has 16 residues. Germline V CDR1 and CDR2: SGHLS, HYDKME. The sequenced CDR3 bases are TGTGCCAGCTCTCTCGACGGGGGGGCGCTAGCAGAAACGCTGTAT. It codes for CASSLDGGALAETLY. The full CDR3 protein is CASSLDGGALAETLYF.

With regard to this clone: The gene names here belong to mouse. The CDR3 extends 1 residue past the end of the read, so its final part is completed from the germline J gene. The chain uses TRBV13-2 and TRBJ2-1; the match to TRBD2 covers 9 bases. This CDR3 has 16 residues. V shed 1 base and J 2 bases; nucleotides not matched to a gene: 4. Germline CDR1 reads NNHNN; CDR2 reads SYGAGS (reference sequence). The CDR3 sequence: CASGDHWGVDYAEQFF. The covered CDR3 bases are TGTGCCAGCGGTGATCACTGGGGGGTGGACTATGCTGAGCAGTTC.

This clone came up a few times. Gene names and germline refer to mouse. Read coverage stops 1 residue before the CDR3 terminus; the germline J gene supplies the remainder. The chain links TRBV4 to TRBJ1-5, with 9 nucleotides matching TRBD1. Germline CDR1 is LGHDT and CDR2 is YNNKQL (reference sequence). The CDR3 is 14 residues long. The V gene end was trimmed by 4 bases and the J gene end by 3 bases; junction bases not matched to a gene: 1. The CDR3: CASSLDRGNQAPLF. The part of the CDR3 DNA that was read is TGTGCCAGCAGCTTGGACAGGGGCAACCAGGCTCCGCTT.

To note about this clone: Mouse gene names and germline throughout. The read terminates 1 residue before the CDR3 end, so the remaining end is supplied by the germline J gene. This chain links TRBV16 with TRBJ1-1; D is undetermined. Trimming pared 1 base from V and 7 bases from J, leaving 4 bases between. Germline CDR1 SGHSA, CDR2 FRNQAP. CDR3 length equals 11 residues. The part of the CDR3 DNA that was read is TGTGCAAGCAGCTTAGGGGGAGAAGTCTTC. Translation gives CASSLGGEVF. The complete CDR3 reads CASSLGGEVFF.

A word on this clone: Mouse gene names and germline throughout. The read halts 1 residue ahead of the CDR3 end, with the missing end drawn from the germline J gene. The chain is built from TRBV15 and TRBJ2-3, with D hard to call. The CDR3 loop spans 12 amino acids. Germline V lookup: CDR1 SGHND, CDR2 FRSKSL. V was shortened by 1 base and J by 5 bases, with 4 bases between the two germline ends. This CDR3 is CASSLGGETLYF. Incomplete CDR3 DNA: TGTGCCAGCAGTTTAGGGGGAGAAACGCTGTAT.

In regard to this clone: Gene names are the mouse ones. CDR3 bases read: TGTGCCAGCACCCGGACTGGGGGGTCCTATGAACAGTAC. Protein sequence: CASTRTGGSYEQY. The entire CDR3 protein is CASTRTGGSYEQYF. V usage is TRBV15 and J usage is TRBJ2-7, with 11 bases aligning to TRBD2. The CDR3 end is not reached by the read, which stops 1 residue before it; the germline J gene fills it in. V was clipped by 7 bases and J by 1 base; unmatched bases: 3. This CDR3 region has 14 residues. Germline lookup yields CDR1 SGHND and CDR2 FRSKSL. The full variable domain, in which reference TRBV15 and TRBJ2-7 provide the parts outside the CDR3, is DAGVTQTPRHEVAEKGQTIILKCEPVSGHNDLFWYRQTKIQGLELLSYFRSKSLMEDGGAFKDRFKAEMLNSSFSTLKIQPTEPKDSAVYLCASTRTGGSYEQYFGPGTRLTVL.

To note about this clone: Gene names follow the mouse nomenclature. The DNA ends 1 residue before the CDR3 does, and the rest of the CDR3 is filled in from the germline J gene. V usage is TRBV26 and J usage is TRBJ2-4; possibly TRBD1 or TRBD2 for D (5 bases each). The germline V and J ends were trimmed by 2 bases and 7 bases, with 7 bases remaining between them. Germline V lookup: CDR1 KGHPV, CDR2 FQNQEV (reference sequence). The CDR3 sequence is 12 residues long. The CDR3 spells CASSLRGDTLYF. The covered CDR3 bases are TGTGCCAGCAGTCTGAGGGGCGACACCTTGTAC.

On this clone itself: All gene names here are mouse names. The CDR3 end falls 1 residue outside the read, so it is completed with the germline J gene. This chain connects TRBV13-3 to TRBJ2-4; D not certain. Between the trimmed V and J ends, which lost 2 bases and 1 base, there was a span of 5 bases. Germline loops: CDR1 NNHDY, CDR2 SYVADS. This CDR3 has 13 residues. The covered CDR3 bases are TGTGCCAGCAGTGAGGTCGGTCAAAACACCTTGTAC. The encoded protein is CASSEVGQNTLY. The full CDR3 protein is CASSEVGQNTLYF.

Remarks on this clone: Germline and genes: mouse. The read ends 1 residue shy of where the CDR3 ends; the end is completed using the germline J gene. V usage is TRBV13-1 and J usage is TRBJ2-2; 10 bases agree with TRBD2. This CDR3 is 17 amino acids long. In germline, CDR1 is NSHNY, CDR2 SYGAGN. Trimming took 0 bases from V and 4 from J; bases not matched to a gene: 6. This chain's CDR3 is CASSDGLGGAGTGQLYF. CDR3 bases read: TGTGCCAGCAGTGATGGACTGGGGGGCGCGGGCACCGGGCAGCTCTAC.

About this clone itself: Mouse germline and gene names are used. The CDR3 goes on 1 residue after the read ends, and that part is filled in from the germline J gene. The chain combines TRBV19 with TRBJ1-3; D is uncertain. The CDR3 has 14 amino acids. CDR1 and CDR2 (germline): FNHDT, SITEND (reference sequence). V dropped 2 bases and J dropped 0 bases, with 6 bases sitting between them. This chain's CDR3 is CASSMSISGNTLYF. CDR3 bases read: TGTGCCAGCAGTATGAGCATTTCTGGAAATACGCTCTAT.

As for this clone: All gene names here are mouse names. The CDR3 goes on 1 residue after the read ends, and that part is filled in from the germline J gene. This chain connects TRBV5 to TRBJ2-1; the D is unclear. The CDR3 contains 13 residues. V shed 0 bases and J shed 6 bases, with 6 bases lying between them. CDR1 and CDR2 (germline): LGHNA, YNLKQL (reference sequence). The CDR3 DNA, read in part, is TGTGCCAGCAGCCAAGATTGGGTTGCTGAGCAGTTC. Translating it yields CASSQDWVAEQF. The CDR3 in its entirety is CASSQDWVAEQFF.

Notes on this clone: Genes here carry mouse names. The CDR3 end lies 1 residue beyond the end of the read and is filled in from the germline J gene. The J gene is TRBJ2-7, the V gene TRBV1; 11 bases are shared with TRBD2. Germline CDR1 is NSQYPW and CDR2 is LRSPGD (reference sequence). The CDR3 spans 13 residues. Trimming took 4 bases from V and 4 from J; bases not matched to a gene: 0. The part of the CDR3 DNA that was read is TGCACCTGCAGTGGGGACTGGGGGTATGAACAGTAC. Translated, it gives CTCSGDWGYEQY. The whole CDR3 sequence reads CTCSGDWGYEQYF.

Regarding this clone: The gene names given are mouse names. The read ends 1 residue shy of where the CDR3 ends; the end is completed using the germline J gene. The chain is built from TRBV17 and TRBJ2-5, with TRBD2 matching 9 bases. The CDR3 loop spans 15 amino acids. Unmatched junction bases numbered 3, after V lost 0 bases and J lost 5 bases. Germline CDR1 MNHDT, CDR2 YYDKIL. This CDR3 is CASSRDGTGRDTQYF. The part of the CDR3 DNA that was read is TGTGCTAGCAGTAGAGACGGGACTGGGAGAGACACCCAGTAC.

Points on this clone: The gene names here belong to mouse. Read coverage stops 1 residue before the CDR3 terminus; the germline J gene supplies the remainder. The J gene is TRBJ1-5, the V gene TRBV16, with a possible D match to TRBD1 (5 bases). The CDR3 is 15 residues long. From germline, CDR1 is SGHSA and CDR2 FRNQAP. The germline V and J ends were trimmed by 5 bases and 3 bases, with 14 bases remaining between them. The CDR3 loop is CASSAPGRSNQAPLF. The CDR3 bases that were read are TGTGCAAGCAGCGCCCCAGGGAGATCCAACCAGGCTCCGCTT.

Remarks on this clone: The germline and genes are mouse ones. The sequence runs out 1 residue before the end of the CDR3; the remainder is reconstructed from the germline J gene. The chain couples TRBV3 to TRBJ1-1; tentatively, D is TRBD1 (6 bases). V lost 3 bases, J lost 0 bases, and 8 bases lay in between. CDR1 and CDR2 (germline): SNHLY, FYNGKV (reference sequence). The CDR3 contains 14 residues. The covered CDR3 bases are TGTGCCAGCAGCTTTGGGACAACAAACACAGAAGTCTTC. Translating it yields CASSFGTTNTEVF. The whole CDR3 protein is CASSFGTTNTEVFF.

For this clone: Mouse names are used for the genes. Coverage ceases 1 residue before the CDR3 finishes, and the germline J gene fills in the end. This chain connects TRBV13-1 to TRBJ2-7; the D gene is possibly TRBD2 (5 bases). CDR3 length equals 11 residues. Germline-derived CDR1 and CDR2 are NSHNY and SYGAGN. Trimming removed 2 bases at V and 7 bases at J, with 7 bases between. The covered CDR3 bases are TGTGCCAGCAGTGAGTGGGGAGAACAGTAC. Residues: CASSEWGEQY. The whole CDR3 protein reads CASSEWGEQYF.

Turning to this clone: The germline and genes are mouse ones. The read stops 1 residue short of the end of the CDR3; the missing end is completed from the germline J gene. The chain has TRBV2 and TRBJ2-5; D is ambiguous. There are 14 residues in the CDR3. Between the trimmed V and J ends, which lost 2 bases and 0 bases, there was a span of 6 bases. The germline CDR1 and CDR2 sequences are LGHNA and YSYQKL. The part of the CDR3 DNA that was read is TGTGCCAGCAGCCAATACAGTAACCAAGACACCCAGTAC. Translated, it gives CASSQYSNQDTQY. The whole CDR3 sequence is CASSQYSNQDTQYF.

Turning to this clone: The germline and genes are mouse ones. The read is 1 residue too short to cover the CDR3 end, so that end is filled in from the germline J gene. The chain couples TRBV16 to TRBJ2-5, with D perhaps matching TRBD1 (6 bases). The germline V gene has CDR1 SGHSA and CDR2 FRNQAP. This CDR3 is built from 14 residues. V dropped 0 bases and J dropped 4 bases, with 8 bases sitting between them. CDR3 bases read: TGTGCAAGCAGCTTAGACAGGGGTGAAGACACCCAGTAC. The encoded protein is CASSLDRGEDTQY. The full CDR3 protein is CASSLDRGEDTQYF.